This T cell receptor beta chain comes out of a study of blood T cell repertoires in COVID-19. The CDR3 totals 14 residues. The trim removed 8 bases at V and 5 bases at J, leaving 7 bases unmatched. Per germline, CDR1 SNHLY and CDR2 FYNNEI. The authors' processing: Quantification of nucleated cells was approximated via reference gene primer amplification. Clones were sequenced by immunoSEQ multiplex PCR, and TCRdb holds only the in-frame ones, with some missing. V and J calls plus clone size are reproduced from that table; the DNA served to infer D and trimming. The repertoire holds 200,000 or so clones, roughly 85% seen once, with under 3.5% in the top ten.

The J gene is TRBJ2-3, the V gene TRBV2; TRBD2 matches 10 bases. This clonotype was obtained from a man aged 45-65 years who had recovered from COVID-19. Sequenced sample: peripheral blood. CDR3 sequence (DNA): TGTGCCAGCGGTCTACTAGCGGGAAAAGATACGCAGTATTTT. Translating gives CASGLLAGKDTQYF.